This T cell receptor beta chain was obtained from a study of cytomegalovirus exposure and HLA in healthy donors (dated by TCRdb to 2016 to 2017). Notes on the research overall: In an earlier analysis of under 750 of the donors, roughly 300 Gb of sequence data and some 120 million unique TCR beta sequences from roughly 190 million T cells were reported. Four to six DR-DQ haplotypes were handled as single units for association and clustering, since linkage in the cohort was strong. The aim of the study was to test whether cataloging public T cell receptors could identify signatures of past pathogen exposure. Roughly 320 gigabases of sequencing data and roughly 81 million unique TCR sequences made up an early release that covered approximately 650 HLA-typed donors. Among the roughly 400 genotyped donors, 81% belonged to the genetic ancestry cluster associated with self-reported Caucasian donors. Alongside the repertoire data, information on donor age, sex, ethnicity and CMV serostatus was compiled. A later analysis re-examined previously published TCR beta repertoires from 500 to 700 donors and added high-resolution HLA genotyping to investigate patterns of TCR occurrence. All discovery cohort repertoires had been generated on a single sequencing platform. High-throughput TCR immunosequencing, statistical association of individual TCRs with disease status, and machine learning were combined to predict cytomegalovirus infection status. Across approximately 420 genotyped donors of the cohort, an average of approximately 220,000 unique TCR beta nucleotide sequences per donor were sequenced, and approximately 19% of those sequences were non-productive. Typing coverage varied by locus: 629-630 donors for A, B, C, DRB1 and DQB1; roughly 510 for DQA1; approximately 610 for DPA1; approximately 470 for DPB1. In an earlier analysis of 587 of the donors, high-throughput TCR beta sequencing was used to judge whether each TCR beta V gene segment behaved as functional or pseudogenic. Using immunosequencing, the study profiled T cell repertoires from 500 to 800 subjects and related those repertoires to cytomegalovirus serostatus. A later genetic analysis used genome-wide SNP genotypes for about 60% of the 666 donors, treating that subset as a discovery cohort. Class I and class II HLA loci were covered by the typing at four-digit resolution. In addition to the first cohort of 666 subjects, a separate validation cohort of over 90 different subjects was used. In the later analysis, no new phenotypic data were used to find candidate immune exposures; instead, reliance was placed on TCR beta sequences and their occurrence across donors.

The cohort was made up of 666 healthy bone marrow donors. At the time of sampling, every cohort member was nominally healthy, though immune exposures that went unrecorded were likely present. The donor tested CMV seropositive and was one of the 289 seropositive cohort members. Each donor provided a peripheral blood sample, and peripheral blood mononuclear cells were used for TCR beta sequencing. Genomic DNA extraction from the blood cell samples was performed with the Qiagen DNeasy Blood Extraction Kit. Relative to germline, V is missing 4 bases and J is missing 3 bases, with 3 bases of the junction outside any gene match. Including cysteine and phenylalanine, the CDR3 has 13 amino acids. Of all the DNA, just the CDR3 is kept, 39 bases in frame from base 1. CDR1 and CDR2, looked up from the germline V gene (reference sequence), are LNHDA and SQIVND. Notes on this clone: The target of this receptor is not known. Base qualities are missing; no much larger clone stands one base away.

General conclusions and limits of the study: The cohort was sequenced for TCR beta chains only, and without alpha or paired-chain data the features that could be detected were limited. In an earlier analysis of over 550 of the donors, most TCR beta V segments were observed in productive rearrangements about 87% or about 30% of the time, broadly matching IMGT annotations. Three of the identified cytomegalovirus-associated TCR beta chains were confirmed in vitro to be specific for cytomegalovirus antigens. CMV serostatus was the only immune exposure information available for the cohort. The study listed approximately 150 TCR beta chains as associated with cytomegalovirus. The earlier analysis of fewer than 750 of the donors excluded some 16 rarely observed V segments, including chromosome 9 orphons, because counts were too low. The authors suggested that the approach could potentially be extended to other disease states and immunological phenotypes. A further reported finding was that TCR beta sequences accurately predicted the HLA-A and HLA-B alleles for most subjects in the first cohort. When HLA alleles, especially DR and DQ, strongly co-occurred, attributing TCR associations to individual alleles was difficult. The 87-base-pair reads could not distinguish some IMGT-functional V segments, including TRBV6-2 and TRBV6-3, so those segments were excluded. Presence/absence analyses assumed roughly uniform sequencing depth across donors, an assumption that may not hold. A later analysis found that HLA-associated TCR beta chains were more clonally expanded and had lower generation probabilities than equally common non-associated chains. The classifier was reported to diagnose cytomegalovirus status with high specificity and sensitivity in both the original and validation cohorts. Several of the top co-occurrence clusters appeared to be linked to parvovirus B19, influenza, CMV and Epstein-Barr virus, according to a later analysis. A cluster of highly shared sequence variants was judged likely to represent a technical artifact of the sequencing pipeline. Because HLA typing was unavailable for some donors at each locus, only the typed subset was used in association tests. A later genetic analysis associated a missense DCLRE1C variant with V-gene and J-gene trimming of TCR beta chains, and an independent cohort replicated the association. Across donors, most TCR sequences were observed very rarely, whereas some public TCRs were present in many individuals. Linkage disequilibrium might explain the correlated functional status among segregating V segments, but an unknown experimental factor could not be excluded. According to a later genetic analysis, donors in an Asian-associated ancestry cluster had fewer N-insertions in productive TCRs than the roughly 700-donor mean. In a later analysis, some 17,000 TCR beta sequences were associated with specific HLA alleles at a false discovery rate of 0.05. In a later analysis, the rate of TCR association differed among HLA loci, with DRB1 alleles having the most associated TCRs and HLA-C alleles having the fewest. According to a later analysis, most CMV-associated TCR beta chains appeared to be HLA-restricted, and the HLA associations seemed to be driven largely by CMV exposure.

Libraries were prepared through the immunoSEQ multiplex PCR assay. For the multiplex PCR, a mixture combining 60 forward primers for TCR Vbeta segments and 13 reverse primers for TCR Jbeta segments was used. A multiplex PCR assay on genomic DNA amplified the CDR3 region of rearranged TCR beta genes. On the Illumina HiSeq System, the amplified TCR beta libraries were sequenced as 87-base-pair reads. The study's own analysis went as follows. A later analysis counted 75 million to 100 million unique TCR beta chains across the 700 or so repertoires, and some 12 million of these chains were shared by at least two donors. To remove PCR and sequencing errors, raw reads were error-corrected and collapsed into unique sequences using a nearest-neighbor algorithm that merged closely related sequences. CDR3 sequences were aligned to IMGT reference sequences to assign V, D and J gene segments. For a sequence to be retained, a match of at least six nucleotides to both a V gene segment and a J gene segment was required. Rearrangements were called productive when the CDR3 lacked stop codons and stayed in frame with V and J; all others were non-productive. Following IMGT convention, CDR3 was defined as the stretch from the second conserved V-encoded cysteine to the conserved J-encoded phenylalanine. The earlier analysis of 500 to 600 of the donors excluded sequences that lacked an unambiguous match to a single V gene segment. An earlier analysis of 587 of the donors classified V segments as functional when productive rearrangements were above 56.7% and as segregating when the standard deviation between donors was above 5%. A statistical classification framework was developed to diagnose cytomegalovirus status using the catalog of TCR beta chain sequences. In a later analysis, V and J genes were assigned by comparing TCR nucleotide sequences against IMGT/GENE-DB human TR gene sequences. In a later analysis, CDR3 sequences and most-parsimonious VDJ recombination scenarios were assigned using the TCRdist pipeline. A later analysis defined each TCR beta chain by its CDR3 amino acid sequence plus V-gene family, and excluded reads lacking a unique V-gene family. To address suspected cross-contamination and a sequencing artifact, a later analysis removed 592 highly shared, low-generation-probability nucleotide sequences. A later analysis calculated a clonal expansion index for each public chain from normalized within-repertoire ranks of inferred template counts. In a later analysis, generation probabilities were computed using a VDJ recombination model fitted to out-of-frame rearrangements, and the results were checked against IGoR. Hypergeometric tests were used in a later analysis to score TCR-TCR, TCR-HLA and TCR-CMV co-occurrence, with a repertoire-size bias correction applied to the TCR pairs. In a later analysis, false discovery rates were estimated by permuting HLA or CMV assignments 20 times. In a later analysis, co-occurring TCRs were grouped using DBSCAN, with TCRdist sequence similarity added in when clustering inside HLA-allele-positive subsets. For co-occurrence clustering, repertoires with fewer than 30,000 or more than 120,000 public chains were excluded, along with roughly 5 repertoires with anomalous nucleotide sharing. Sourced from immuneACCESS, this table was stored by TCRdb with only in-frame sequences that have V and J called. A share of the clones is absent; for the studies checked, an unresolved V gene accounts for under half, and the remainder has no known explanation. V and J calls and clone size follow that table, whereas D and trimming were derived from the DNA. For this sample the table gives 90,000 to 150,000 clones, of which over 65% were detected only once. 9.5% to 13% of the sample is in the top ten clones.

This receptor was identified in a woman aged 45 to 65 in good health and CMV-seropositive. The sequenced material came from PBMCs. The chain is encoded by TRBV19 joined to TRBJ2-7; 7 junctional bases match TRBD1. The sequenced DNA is TGTGCCAGTAGTACGGGACAGAACTACGAGCAGTACTTC. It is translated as CASSTGQNYEQYF.